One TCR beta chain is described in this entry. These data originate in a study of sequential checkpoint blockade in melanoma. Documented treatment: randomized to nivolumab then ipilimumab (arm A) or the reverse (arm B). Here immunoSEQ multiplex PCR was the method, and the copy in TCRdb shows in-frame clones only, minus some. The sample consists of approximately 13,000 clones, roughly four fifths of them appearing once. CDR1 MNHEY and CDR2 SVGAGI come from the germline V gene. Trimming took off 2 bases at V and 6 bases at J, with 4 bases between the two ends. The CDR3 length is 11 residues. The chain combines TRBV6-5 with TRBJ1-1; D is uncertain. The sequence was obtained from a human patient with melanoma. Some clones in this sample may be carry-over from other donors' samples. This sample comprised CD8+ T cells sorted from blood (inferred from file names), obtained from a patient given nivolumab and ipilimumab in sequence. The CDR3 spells CASSYPPEAFF. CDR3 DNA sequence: TGTGCCAGCAGTTACCCTCCTGAAGCTTTCTTT.